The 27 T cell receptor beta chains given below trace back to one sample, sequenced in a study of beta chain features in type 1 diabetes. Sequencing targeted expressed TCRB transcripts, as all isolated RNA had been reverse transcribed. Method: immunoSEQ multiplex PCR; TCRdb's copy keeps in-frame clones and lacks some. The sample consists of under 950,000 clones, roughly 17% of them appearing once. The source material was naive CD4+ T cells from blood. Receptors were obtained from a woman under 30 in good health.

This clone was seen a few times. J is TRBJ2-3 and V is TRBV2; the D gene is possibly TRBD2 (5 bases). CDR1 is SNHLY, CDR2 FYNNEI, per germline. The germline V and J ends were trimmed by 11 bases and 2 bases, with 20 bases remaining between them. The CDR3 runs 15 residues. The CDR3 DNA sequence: TGTGCCGGCCATATTTCGCGGGTCTTCACAGATACGCAGTATTTT. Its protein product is CAGHISRVFTDTQYF. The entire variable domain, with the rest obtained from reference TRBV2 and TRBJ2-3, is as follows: EPEVTQTPSHQVTQMGQEVILRCVPISNHLYFYWYRQILGQKVEFLVSFYNNEISEKSEIFDDQFSVERPDGSNFTLKIRSTKLEDSAMYFCAGHISRVFTDTQYFGPGTRLTVL.

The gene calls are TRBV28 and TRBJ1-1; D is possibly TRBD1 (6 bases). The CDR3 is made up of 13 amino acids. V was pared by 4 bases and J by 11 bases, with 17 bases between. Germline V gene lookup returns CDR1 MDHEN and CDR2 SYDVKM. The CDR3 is CASSSNRVDSAFF. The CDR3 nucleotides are TGTGCCAGCAGTTCTAACAGGGTGGATTCGGCTTTCTTT.

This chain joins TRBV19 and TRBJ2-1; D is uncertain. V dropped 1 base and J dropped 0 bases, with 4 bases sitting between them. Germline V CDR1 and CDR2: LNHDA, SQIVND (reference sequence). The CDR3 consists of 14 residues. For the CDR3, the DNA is TGTGCCAGTAGTATAGTTAGCTCCTACAATGAGCAGTTCTTC. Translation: CASSIVSSYNEQFF.

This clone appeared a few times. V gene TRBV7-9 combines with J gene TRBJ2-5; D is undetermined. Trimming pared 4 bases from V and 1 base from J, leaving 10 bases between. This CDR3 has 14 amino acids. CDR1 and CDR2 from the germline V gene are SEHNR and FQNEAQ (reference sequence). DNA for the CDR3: TGTGCCAGCAGCTCTATGGGATCCCAAGAGACCCAGTACTTC. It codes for CASSSMGSQETQYF.

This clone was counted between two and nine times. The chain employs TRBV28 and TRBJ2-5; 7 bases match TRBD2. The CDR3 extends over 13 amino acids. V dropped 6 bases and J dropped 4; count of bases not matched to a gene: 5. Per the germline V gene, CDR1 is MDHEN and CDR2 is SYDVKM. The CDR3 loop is CASRGGSRETQYF. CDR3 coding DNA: TGTGCCAGCAGAGGCGGGAGTAGAGAGACCCAGTACTTC.

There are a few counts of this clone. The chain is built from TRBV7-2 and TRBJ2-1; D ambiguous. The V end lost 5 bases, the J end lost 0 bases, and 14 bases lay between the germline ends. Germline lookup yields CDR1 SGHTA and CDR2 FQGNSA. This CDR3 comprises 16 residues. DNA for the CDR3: TGTGCCAGCAGCCTGCTAAACCCTGACTCCTACAATGAGCAGTTCTTC. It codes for CASSLLNPDSYNEQFF. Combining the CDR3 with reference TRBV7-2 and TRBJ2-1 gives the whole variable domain GAGVSQSPSNKVTEKGKDVELRCDPISGHTALYWYRQSLGQGLEFLIYFQGNSAPDKSGLPSDRFSAERTGGSVSTLTIQRTQQEDSAVYLCASSLLNPDSYNEQFFGPGTRLTVL.

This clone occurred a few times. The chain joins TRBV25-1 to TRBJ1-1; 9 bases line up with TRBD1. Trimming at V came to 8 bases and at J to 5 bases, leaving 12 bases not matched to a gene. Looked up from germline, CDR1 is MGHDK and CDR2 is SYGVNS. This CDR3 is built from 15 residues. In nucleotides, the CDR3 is TGTGCCAGCTCACCGGCCGGGACAGGGTATACTGAAGCTTTCTTT. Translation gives CASSPAGTGYTEAFF. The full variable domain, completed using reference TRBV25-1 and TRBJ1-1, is EADIYQTPRYLVIGTGKKITLECSQTMGHDKMYWYQQDPGMELHLIHYSYGVNSTEKGDLSSESTVSRIRTEHFPLTLESARPSHTSQYLCASSPAGTGYTEAFFGQGTRLTVV.

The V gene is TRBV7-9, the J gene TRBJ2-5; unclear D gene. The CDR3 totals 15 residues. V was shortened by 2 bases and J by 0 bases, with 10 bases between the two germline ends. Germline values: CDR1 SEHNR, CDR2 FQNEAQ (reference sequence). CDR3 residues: CASSLRSADQETQYF. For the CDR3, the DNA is TGTGCCAGCAGCTTACGTTCGGCAGACCAAGAGACCCAGTACTTC.

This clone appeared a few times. CDR3 coding DNA: TGTGCCAGCAGTTCAGAAAACAGGGACCGCTATGGCTACACCTTC. This gives the protein CASSSENRDRYGYTF. This chain joins TRBV6-6 and TRBJ1-2, with D perhaps matching TRBD1 (6 bases). This CDR3 is built from 15 residues. Germline CDR1 MNHNY, CDR2 SVGAGI (reference sequence). V dropped 4 bases and J dropped 4 bases, with 16 bases sitting between them.

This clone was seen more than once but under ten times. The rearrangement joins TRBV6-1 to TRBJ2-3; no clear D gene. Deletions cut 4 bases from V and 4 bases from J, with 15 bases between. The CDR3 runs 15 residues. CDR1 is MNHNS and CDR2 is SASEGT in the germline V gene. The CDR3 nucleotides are TGTGCCAGCAGTGCTCAGTCTCAGTACCCAGATACGCAGTATTTT. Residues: CASSAQSQYPDTQYF.

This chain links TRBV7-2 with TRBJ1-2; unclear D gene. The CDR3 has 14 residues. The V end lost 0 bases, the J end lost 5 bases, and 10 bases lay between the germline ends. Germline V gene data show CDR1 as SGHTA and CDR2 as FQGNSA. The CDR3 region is CASSLAYSTYGYTF. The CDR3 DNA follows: TGTGCCAGCAGCTTAGCCTACAGCACTTATGGCTACACCTTC.

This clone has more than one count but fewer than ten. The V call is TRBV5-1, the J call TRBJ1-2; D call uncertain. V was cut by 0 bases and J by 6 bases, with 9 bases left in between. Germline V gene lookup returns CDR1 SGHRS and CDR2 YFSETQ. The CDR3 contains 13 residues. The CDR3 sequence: CASSLEAGNGYTF. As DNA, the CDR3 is TGCGCCAGCAGCTTGGAAGCGGGGAATGGCTACACCTTC.

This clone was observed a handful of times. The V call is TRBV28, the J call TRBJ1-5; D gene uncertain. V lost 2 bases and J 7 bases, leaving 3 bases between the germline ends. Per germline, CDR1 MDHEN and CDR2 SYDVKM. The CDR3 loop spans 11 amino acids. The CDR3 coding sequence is TGTGCCAGCAGTTTAGCGCAGCCCCAGCATTTT. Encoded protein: CASSLAQPQHF.

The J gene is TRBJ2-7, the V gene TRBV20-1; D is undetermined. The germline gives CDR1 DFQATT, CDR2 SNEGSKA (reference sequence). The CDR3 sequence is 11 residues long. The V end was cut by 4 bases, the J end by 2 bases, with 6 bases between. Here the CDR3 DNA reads TGCAGTGCTATGTCTGCCTACGAGCAGTACTTC. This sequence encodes CSAMSAYEQYF.

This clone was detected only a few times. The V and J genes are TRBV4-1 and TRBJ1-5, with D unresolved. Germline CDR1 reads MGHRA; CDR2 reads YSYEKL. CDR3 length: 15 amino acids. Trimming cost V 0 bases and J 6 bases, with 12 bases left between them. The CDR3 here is CASSQETLTAQPQHF. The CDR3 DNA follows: TGCGCCAGCAGCCAAGAAACATTGACCGCTCAGCCCCAGCATTTT.

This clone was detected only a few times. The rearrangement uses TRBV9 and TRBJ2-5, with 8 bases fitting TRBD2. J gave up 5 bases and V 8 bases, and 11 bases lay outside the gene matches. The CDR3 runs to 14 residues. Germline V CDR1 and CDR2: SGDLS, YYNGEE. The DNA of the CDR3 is TGTGCCAGTAGTCCGGGACTAGGCTACGAGACCCAGTACTTC. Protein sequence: CASSPGLGYETQYF.

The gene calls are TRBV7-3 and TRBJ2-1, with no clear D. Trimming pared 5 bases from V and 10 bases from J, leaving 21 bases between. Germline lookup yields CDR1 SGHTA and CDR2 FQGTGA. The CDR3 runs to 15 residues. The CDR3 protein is CASSALRARVGEQFF. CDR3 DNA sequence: TGTGCCAGCAGCGCCCTAAGGGCCCGGGTTGGGGAGCAGTTCTTC.

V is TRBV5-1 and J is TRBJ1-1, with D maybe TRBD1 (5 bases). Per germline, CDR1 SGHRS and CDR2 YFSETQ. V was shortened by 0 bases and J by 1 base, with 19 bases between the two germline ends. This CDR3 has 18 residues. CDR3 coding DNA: TGCGCCAGCAGCTTGGGTGCAGGGCGAGGGGATGGGAACACTGAAGCTTTCTTT. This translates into CASSLGAGRGDGNTEAFF. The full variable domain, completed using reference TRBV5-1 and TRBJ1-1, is KAGVTQTPRYLIKTRGQQVTLSCSPISGHRSVSWYQQTPGQGLQFLFEYFSETQRNKGNFPGRFSGRQFSNSRSEMNVSTLELGDSALYLCASSLGAGRGDGNTEAFFGQGTRLTVV.

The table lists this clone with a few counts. This CDR3 is CASSLSIYSGANVLTF. DNA of the CDR3: TGTGCCAGTAGTCTTTCAATCTACTCTGGGGCCAACGTCCTGACTTTC. The chain employs TRBV19 and TRBJ2-6, with unresolved D. V lost 5 bases and J 0 bases, leaving 11 bases between the germline ends. Germline assignment: CDR1 LNHDA and CDR2 SQIVND (reference sequence). The CDR3 contains 16 residues.

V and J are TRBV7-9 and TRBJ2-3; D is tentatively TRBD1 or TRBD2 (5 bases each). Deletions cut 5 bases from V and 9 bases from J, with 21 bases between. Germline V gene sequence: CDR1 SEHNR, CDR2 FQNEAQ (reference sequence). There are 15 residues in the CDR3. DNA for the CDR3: TGTGCCAGCAGCCCGTGGGGGTCCGCCCAATACACGCAGTATTTT. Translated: CASSPWGSAQYTQYF.

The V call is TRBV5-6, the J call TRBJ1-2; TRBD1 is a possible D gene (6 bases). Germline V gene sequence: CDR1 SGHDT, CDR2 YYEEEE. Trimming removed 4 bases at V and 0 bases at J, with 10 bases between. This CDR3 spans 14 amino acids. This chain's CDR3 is CASSLRTANYGYTF. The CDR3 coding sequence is TGTGCCAGCAGCCTGAGGACAGCTAACTATGGCTACACCTTC.

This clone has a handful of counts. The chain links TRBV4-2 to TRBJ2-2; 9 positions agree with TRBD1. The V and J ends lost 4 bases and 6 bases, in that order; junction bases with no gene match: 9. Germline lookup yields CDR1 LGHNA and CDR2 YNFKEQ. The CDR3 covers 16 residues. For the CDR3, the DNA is TGTGCCAGCAGCCCGAGAGGAGGGACAGGGCCCGGGGAGCTGTTTTTT. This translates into CASSPRGGTGPGELFF.

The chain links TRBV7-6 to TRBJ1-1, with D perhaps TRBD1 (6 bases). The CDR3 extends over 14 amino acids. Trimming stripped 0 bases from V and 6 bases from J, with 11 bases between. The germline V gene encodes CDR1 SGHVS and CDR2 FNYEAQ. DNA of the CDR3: TGTGCCAGCAGCTTAGCCCCCAGGGGTCCTGAAGCTTTCTTT. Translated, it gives CASSLAPRGPEAFF.

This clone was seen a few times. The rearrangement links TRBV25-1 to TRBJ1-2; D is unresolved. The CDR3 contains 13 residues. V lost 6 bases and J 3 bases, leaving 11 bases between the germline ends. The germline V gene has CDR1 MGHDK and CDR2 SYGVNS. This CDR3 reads CASSPSDHYGYTF. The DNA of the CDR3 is TGTGCCAGCAGCCCCTCGGACCACTATGGCTACACCTTC.

The chain's CDR3 is CAISEEERQPQHF. CDR3 DNA sequence: TGTGCCATCAGCGAGGAGGAACGGCAGCCCCAGCATTTT. The chain couples TRBV10-3 to TRBJ1-5; no definite D call. The germline CDR1 and CDR2 sequences are ENHRY and SYGVKD. Trimming stripped 6 bases from V and 7 bases from J, with 13 bases between. The CDR3 spans 13 residues.

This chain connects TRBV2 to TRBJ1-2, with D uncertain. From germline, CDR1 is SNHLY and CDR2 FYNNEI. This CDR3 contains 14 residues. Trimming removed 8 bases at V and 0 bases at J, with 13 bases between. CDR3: CASPGSAANYGYTF. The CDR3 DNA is TGTGCCAGCCCCGGGTCGGCCGCTAACTATGGCTACACCTTC.

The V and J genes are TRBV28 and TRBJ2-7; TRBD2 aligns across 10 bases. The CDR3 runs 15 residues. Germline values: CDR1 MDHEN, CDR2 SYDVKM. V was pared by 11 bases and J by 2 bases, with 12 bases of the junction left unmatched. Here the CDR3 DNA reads TGTGCCGGCGCTAGCGGGAGATCCGGGACCTACGAGCAGTACTTC. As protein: CAGASGRSGTYEQYF.